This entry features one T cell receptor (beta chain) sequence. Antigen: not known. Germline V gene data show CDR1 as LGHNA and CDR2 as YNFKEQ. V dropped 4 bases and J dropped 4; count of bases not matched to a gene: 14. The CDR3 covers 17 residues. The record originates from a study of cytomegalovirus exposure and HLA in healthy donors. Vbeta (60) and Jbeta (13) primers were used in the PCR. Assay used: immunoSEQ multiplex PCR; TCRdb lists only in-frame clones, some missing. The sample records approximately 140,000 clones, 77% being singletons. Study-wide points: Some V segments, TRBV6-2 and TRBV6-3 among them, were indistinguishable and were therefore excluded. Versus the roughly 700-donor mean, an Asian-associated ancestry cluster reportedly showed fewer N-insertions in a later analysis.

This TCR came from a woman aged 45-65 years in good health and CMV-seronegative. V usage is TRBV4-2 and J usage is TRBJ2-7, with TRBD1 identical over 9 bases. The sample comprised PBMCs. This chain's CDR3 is CASSLSGTGYSSYEQYF. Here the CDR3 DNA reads TGTGCCAGCAGCCTCTCCGGGACAGGGTATTCTAGTTACGAGCAGTACTTC.